This T cell receptor beta chain was captured in a study of spatial heterogeneity in lung cancer. Across the whole study: Beta-chain sequences were consistently detected more often than alpha-chain sequences. Study outcomes and limitations: Tumor TCRs that were ubiquitous and expanded showed up in blood more at resection than follow-up.

This clonotype has only a few counts. What it binds is unknown. This sample's time point: sample taken at primary tumor resection. Sequencing covered unsorted whole RNA taken from tumor, nontumor lung or frozen PBMC. Patients with untreated early-stage non-small cell lung cancer, numbering approximately 79, were the donors. Each TCR cDNA molecule carried a unique molecular identifier. TCRdb reanalysed the 5' RACE reads using MiXCR and keeps one entry per CDR3 protein. The repertoire holds around 40,000 distinct CDR3 sequences, roughly 5.6% seen once, with more than 20% in the top ten. Trimming took 3 bases from V and 1 from J; bases not matched to a gene: 2. The germline V gene has CDR1 MNHNS and CDR2 SASEGT. This CDR3 is 15 amino acids long.

This receptor was identified in a female donor with early-stage non-small cell lung cancer. The sequences come from PBMCs, collected at surgery. The rearrangement joins TRBV6-1 to TRBJ1-5, with 8 positions matching TRBD1. This chain's CDR3 is CASSDRGLSNQPQHF. CDR3 nucleotides: TGTGCCAGCAGTGACAGGGGGCTCAGCAATCAGCCCCAGCATTTT.